This TCR beta chain was recorded in a study of blood T cell repertoires in COVID-19. Study-wide context: Samples of COVID-19 (acute and convalescent) were obtained from the United States, Italy and Spain. T cells, B-cell-depleted T cells, or PBMCs provided the cDNA or gDNA that served as material.

Trimming pared 3 bases from V and 5 bases from J, leaving 7 bases between. The V gene's germline CDR1 is KGHSH and CDR2 LQKENI. The CDR3 spans 13 residues. This clone occurred once. All enrollees were roughly 18 to 100 years old and from 20 to 30 US areas. Original handling: Nucleated cell counts were estimated from reference gene primer amplification. Produced via immunoSEQ multiplex PCR; TCRdb's table is partial and in-frame only. V and J calls and clone size are as listed in that table; D and trimming were resolved from the DNA. The data contain about 290,000 clones, 89% of them seen just once; the ten biggest clones take up about 1.7%.

This receptor was obtained from a woman aged 40 to 50 who had recovered from COVID-19. The specimen sequenced was PBMCs or T cells enriched from blood (not recorded which). The chain has TRBV18 and TRBJ2-2, with no clear D. CDR3 in DNA: TGTGCCAGCTCACCTCGCTATACCGGGGAGCTGTTTTTT. Amino acid sequence: CASSPRYTGELFF.